The T cell receptor beta chain described here comes from a study of cytomegalovirus exposure and HLA in healthy donors. The PCR contained 60 Vbeta and 13 Jbeta primers. The data were produced by immunoSEQ multiplex PCR, yet TCRdb's version contains in-frame clones alone and is incomplete. The sample has about 250,000 clones, around 90% seen once; the top ten hold around 1.7%. Germline V gene sequence: CDR1 MGHDK, CDR2 SYGVNS. This CDR3 has 14 amino acids. V was pared by 5 bases and J by 0 bases, with 8 bases between. Sequencing used PBMCs. V and J are TRBV25-1 and TRBJ2-1, with D tentatively TRBD2 (6 bases). The origin of this receptor is a girl aged 2-15 years in good health and CMV-seronegative. CDR3 in amino acids: CASSMTSSYNEQFF. DNA of the CDR3: TGTGCCAGCAGTATGACTAGCTCCTACAATGAGCAGTTCTTC.